A single sample gave rise to the 6 T cell receptor beta chains below, sequenced in a study of blood T cell repertoires in COVID-19. This table comes from immunoSEQ multiplex PCR, and its TCRdb copy is limited to in-frame clones, with some not included. The repertoire consists of about 120,000 clones, with 82% occurring once and the leading ten covering about an eighth. The sample consisted of peripheral blood. These receptors were collected from a human donor in a cohort sampled during active COVID-19.

This clone was seen a single time. This chain connects TRBV5-1 to TRBJ2-3, with 12 bases fitting TRBD1. V was pared by 0 bases and J by 4 bases, with 6 bases of the junction left unmatched. Germline-derived CDR1 and CDR2 are SGHRS and YFSETQ. The CDR3 runs to 17 residues. The CDR3 coding sequence is TGCGCCAGCAGCTTGGCCGGGACAGGGGGCACTGCAGATACGCAGTATTTT. Its protein product is CASSLAGTGGTADTQYF.

This clone has a handful of counts. The CDR3 DNA reads as TGTGCCAGCAGTCCGGGACAGGGACAAATGGGAACGAACACTGAAGCTTTCTTT. Translated, it gives CASSPGQGQMGTNTEAFF. The chain has TRBV27 and TRBJ1-1; 9 bases are a match to TRBD1. Germline loops: CDR1 MNHEY, CDR2 SMNVEV (reference sequence). This CDR3 region has 18 residues. The V gene end was trimmed by 5 bases and the J gene end by 1 base; junction bases not matched to a gene: 14.

The rearrangement uses TRBV5-1 and TRBJ2-5, with a tentative D call TRBD2 (6 bases). The germline V gene encodes CDR1 SGHRS and CDR2 YFSETQ. Trimming took off 5 bases at V and 4 bases at J, with 6 bases between the two ends. There are 11 residues in the CDR3. In nucleotides, the CDR3 is TGCGCCAGCAGGGGGGGAGAGACCCAGTACTTC. The encoded protein is CASRGGETQYF.

This clone was recorded once. V usage is TRBV6-6 and J usage is TRBJ2-1; 7 positions agree with TRBD2. The V gene end was trimmed by 8 bases and the J gene end by 4 bases; junction bases not matched to a gene: 8. Germline loops: CDR1 MNHNY, CDR2 SVGAGI (reference sequence). The CDR3 has 14 amino acids. Here the CDR3 reads CASEGLGLYNEQFF. CDR3 nucleotides: TGTGCCAGCGAAGGACTAGGTCTGTACAATGAGCAGTTCTTC.

This clone was observed a single time. The rearrangement links TRBV7-2 to TRBJ1-2; TRBD1 might be the D (5 bases). This CDR3 contains 16 residues. Trimming removed 5 bases from V and 6 bases from J, with 22 bases in between. The germline V gene has CDR1 SGHTA and CDR2 FQGNSA. The CDR3 loop is CASSPQGPPLFDGYTF. As DNA, the CDR3 is TGTGCCAGCAGCCCGCAGGGTCCCCCACTTTTTGATGGCTACACCTTC. The variable domain in full, completed from reference TRBV7-2 and TRBJ1-2, reads GAGVSQSPSNKVTEKGKDVELRCDPISGHTALYWYRQSLGQGLEFLIYFQGNSAPDKSGLPSDRFSAERTGGSVSTLTIQRTQQEDSAVYLCASSPQGPPLFDGYTFGSGTRLTVV.

The rearrangement links TRBV19 to TRBJ2-3, with 7 bases aligning to TRBD1. Germline V gene data show CDR1 as LNHDA and CDR2 as SQIVND (reference sequence). There are 13 residues in the CDR3. Trimming removed 7 bases from V and 5 bases from J; junction bases left unmatched: 6. CDR3 DNA sequence: TGTGCCAGTACCAGGGACAGAGGAGATACGCAGTATTTT. Its translation: CASTRDRGDTQYF. The full variable domain, with the rest looked up from reference TRBV19 and TRBJ2-3, is DGGITQSPKYLFRKEGQNVTLSCEQNLNHDAMYWYRQDPGQGLRLIYYSQIVNDFQKGDIAEGYSVSREKKESFPLTVTSAQKNPTAFYLCASTRDRGDTQYFGPGTRLTVL.